This T cell receptor beta chain emerged from a study of CD8+ T cells in alopecia areata. Study-wide context: The drug, oral tofacitinib, was given to treated patients at 5 to 10 mg twice daily. Patients given treatment had severity scored by the percentage of scalp area affected. The study's findings and limits: Many expanded lesional clones persisted in scalp and blood during tofacitinib treatment. The study found higher clonality in lesional than normal scalp, especially in alopecia totalis/universalis.

Regarding treatment: oral pan-JAK inhibitor, 5-10 mg twice daily. In this sample, this clone turned up a few times. The target antigen is unknown. The trim removed 8 bases at V and 6 bases at J, leaving 0 bases unmatched. CDR1 is MNHEY, CDR2 SVGAGI, per germline. This CDR3 has 11 amino acids. Reverse transcribed after extraction, RNA yielded cDNA as the sequencing template. Data came from immunoSEQ multiplex PCR; TCRdb stores just in-frame clones and leaves some out. The repertoire includes some 200,000 clones, 50% to 70% of them detected once, and 1.6% sits in the top ten. This clonotype was sampled from a human donor with alopecia areata. The chain is built from TRBV6-5 and TRBJ2-2, with 7 bases aligning to TRBD2. Sequences were derived from CD4+ T cells sorted from blood, sampled at week 4, from a patient treated with tofacitinib. The CDR3 DNA sequence: TGTGCCAGCGGGGGGGCCGGGGAGCTGTTTTTT. This translates into CASGGAGELFF.